This entry lists 23 T cell receptor beta chains sequenced from one sample in a study of blood T cell repertoires in COVID-19. Assay used: immunoSEQ multiplex PCR; TCRdb lists only in-frame clones, some missing. The table records about 130,000 clones, approximately 84% of them present only once. The sample comprised peripheral blood. All receptors come from a human donor in a cohort sampled during active COVID-19.

This clone was detected only a few times. The chain uses TRBV9 and TRBJ1-5, with D perhaps matching TRBD1 (6 bases). The length of the CDR3 is 15 residues. The germline gives CDR1 SGDLS, CDR2 YYNGEE. Trimming pared 3 bases from V and 0 bases from J, leaving 10 bases between. The CDR3 protein is CASSALGGSNQPQHF. In DNA, the CDR3 is TGTGCCAGCAGCGCATTAGGGGGTAGCAATCAGCCCCAGCATTTT. The complete variable domain, with remaining parts taken from reference TRBV9 and TRBJ1-5, reads DSGVTQTPKHLITATGQRVTLRCSPRSGDLSVYWYQQSLDQGLQFLIQYYNGEERAKGNILERFSAQQFPDLHSELNLSSLELGDSALYFCASSALGGSNQPQHFGDGTRLSIL.

The chain has TRBV5-1 and TRBJ2-1, with D maybe TRBD2 (5 bases). V was pared by 5 bases and J by 0 bases, with 15 bases between. The germline V gene encodes CDR1 SGHRS and CDR2 YFSETQ. The CDR3 totals 16 residues. The CDR3 protein is CASSPLLGSSYNEQFF. CDR3 bases: TGCGCCAGCAGTCCCCTTTTGGGGAGCTCCTACAATGAGCAGTTCTTC.

J is TRBJ2-2 and V is TRBV7-3; TRBD1 matches at 8 bases. This CDR3 comprises 13 residues. CDR1 SGHTA and CDR2 FQGTGA come from the germline V gene. The V segment lost 5 bases and the J segment 7 bases; nucleotides outside the gene matches: 3. Here the CDR3 reads CASSQGAGGELFF. CDR3 DNA: TGTGCCAGCAGCCAGGGGGCTGGCGGGGAGCTGTTTTTT. Together with reference TRBV7-3 and TRBJ2-2, the CDR3 gives the full variable domain: GAGVSQTPSNKVTEKGKYVELRCDPISGHTALYWYRQSLGQGPEFLIYFQGTGAADDSGLPNDRFFAVRPEGSVSTLKIQRTERGDSAVYLCASSQGAGGELFFGEGSRLTVL.

J is TRBJ1-4 and V is TRBV3-1 (or the pseudogene TRBV3-2); possibly TRBD1 for D (5 bases). The CDR3 extends over 16 amino acids. CDR1 LGHDT and CDR2 YNNKEL come from the germline V gene (reference sequence). Trimming pared 1 base from V and 7 bases from J, leaving 16 bases between. This CDR3 is CASSQGYGGAGEKLFF. Written as DNA, the CDR3 is TGTGCCAGCAGCCAAGGATACGGAGGGGCGGGTGAAAAACTGTTTTTT.

The chain links TRBV3-1 (or the pseudogene TRBV3-2) to TRBJ2-2; 11 nucleotides align to TRBD2. Germline CDR1 and CDR2: LGHDT and YNNKEL (reference sequence). The CDR3 extends over 16 amino acids. J gave up 3 bases and V 1 base, and 1 base lay outside the gene matches. CDR3: CASSQGLAGYTGELFF. The CDR3 region has the DNA TGTGCCAGCAGCCAAGGACTAGCGGGATACACCGGGGAGCTGTTTTTT.

The rearrangement joins TRBV24-1 to TRBJ2-2, with D hard to call. The CDR3 consists of 13 residues. V shed 3 bases and J shed 5 bases, with 6 bases lying between them. Looked up from germline, CDR1 is KGHDR and CDR2 is SFDVKD. The CDR3 loop reads CATSDDGTGELFF. CDR3 bases: TGTGCCACCAGTGATGACGGGACCGGGGAGCTGTTTTTT.

The V and J genes are TRBV3-1 (or the pseudogene TRBV3-2) and TRBJ2-5, with 8 nucleotides matching TRBD2. The CDR3 extends over 14 amino acids. The V segment lost 4 bases and the J segment 11 bases; nucleotides outside the gene matches: 12. Per the germline V gene, CDR1 is LGHDT and CDR2 is YNNKEL (reference sequence). The CDR3 is CASSPGGGPSFQYF. CDR3 DNA: TGTGCCAGCAGCCCCGGGGGGGGACCCTCGTTTCAGTACTTC.

The chain uses TRBV5-1 and TRBJ2-6, with 7 nucleotides matching TRBD1. The germline V gene encodes CDR1 SGHRS and CDR2 YFSETQ. The CDR3 covers 15 residues. Losses at the gene ends were 3 bases for V and 2 bases for J; bases not matched to a gene: 2. CDR3 protein: CASSSQGAGANVLTF. The CDR3, as DNA: TGCGCCAGCAGCTCCCAGGGGGCTGGGGCCAACGTCCTGACTTTC.

This clone was seen at least ten times. The chain carries TRBV7-8 and TRBJ1-4; 10 positions agree with TRBD1. CDR1 is SGHVS and CDR2 is FQNEAQ in the germline V gene. The CDR3 spans 15 residues. Germline trimming cut 5 bases from V and 7 bases from J; bases unmatched to any gene: 7. The CDR3 DNA sequence: TGTGCCAGCAGCAGTGCCGGGACAGGGGCTGAAAAACTGTTTTTT. Translation: CASSSAGTGAEKLFF. The whole variable domain, filled in from reference TRBV7-8 and TRBJ1-4, reads GAGVSQSPRYKVAKRGQDVALRCDPISGHVSLFWYQQALGQGPEFLTYFQNEAQLDKSGLPSDRFFAERPEGSVSTLKIQRTQQEDSAVYLCASSSAGTGAEKLFFGSGTQLSVL.

The chain couples TRBV28 to TRBJ2-4; 9 nucleotides match TRBD1. The CDR3 is made up of 16 amino acids. Germline lookup yields CDR1 MDHEN and CDR2 SYDVKM. The ends lost 3 bases at V and 2 bases at J; junction bases unmatched: 5. CDR3 DNA: TGTGCCAGCAGTTTTTACAGGGGGCGGTCCAAAAACATTCAGTACTTC. Amino acids: CASSFYRGRSKNIQYF.

V usage is TRBV30 and J usage is TRBJ2-5; 7 positions agree with TRBD1. Germline-derived CDR1 and CDR2 are GTSNPN and SVGIG (reference sequence). With 6 bases clipped from V and 1 base from J, the junction kept 2 bases outside the gene matches. The CDR3 is 12 amino acids. CDR3 amino acids: CACGQVQETQYF. For the CDR3, the DNA is TGTGCCTGCGGACAGGTCCAAGAGACCCAGTACTTC.

The genes are TRBV3-1 (or the pseudogene TRBV3-2) and TRBJ1-1; 10 bases align to TRBD1. CDR1 and CDR2 from the germline V gene are LGHDT and YNNKEL (reference sequence). After removal of 8 bases from V and 5 bases from J, the junction contained 14 bases not matched to a gene. The CDR3 has 16 amino acids. The chain's CDR3 is CASVPGTGVLITEAFF. For the CDR3, the DNA is TGTGCCAGCGTACCGGGGACAGGGGTCCTTATTACTGAAGCTTTCTTT.

The chain links TRBV15 to TRBJ2-7; 10 bases are a match to TRBD2. With 5 bases clipped from V and 6 bases from J, the junction kept 7 bases outside the gene matches. This CDR3 has 14 residues. Germline V gene lookup returns CDR1 LNHNV and CDR2 YYDKDF (reference sequence). CDR3 DNA: TGTGCCACCAGCTCCCTAGCGGGAGCTAGCGAGCAGTACTTC. This codes for CATSSLAGASEQYF.

The rearrangement uses TRBV7-9 and TRBJ2-1, with D possibly matching TRBD1 (6 bases). The CDR3 is made up of 13 amino acids. Per the germline V gene, CDR1 is SEHNR and CDR2 is FQNEAQ (reference sequence). The germline V and J ends were trimmed by 5 bases and 7 bases, with 12 bases remaining between them. The CDR3 sequence is CASSPGAVNEQFF. DNA for the CDR3: TGTGCCAGCAGCCCAGGGGCGGTTAATGAGCAGTTCTTC.

V usage is TRBV5-4 and J usage is TRBJ2-7; 8 bases fit TRBD1. This CDR3 has 15 amino acids. Trimming cost V 4 bases and J 3 bases; bases outside gene matches: 9. Germline V gives CDR1 SGHNT, CDR2 YYREEE (reference sequence). Here the CDR3 reads CASSMDRVIFYEQYF. CDR3 bases: TGTGCCAGCAGCATGGACAGGGTCATCTTCTACGAGCAGTACTTC.

The gene calls are TRBV12-3 or TRBV12-4 and TRBJ1-5; D remains unclear. The CDR3 runs to 12 residues. V gave up 3 bases and J gave up 6 bases, with 6 bases separating them. The CDR3 loop reads CASSLISQPQHF. The CDR3 DNA follows: TGTGCCAGCAGTTTGATTAGTCAGCCCCAGCATTTT.

This clone was counted a few times. The rearrangement joins TRBV5-1 to TRBJ2-7; maybe TRBD2 (5 bases). V was pared by 4 bases and J by 0 bases, with 14 bases between. This CDR3 has 15 amino acids. Germline assignment: CDR1 SGHRS and CDR2 YFSETQ. The CDR3 DNA reads as TGCGCCAGCAGCCCGGAGGCCTACAGCTCCTACGAGCAGTACTTC. This encodes CASSPEAYSSYEQYF.

The CDR3 sequence is CAWSLPPSYGYTF. CDR3 coding DNA: TGTGCCTGGAGCCTCCCCCCTTCCTATGGCTACACCTTC. The gene calls are TRBV30 and TRBJ1-2; D unclear. The germline CDR1 and CDR2 sequences are GTSNPN and SVGIG (reference sequence). The CDR3 sequence is 13 residues long. V was shortened by 3 bases and J by 4 bases, with 12 bases between the two germline ends.

The gene calls are TRBV11-2 and TRBJ1-2, with 8 bases matching TRBD1. The CDR3 extends over 14 amino acids. Per the germline V gene, CDR1 is SGHAT and CDR2 is FQNNGV. Trimming at V came to 1 base and at J to 4 bases, leaving 2 bases not matched to a gene. CDR3 region: CASSLGTGSYGYTF. The CDR3 coding sequence is TGTGCCAGCAGCTTAGGGACAGGGAGCTATGGCTACACCTTC.

The chain recombines TRBV30 with TRBJ2-7; 7 bases align to TRBD1. J was trimmed by 5 bases and V by 5 bases; bases with no gene match: 6. The CDR3 runs to 12 residues. Germline V gene lookup returns CDR1 GTSNPN and CDR2 SVGIG (reference sequence). The CDR3 DNA is TGTGCCTGGTCCCGTACAGGGGACGAGCAGTACTTC. Amino acids: CAWSRTGDEQYF.

V gene TRBV4-2 combines with J gene TRBJ2-5; D possibly corresponds to TRBD2 (7 bases). Per the germline V gene, CDR1 is LGHNA and CDR2 is YNFKEQ. The CDR3 consists of 14 residues. The ends were cut back, 2 bases at V and 5 bases at J, with 12 bases in the middle. DNA of the CDR3: TGTGCCAGCAGCCAAAGGGGGGGGCGGGAGACCCAGTACTTC. It yields the protein CASSQRGGRETQYF.

This sequence joins TRBV3-1 (or the pseudogene TRBV3-2) and TRBJ2-7; 9 nucleotides match TRBD1. Germline-derived CDR1 and CDR2 are LGHDT and YNNKEL (reference sequence). The CDR3 extends over 15 amino acids. The J segment lost 1 base and the V segment lost 4 bases, leaving 5 bases of the junction unmatched. The DNA for the CDR3 is TGTGCCAGCAGCCCAAGACAGGGGGGATCCTACGAGCAGTACTTC. As protein: CASSPRQGGSYEQYF.

DNA for the CDR3: TGTGCCAGCAGCGCGGACCGGGACAGGGGCTACGAGCAGTACTTC. Its translation: CASSADRDRGYEQYF. V is TRBV9 and J is TRBJ2-7, with 10 bases that match TRBD1. The CDR3 covers 15 residues. J gave up 3 bases and V 3 bases, and 6 bases lay outside the gene matches. Germline V gene data show CDR1 as SGDLS and CDR2 as YYNGEE.